This TCR beta chain was found in a study of metastatic and nonmetastatic thyroid tumors. Study-level background: Repertoire comparisons spanned blood and tumor or nodule tissue from malignant and benign thyroid patients. Study-level results: Malignant thyroid tumors reportedly had TCR beta diversity that was significantly higher than in benign nodules, in blood and tumor.

Regarding this clone: The target antigen is unknown.

The length of the CDR3 is 16 residues. Germline values: CDR1 LGHNA, CDR2 YNFKEQ. Between the trimmed V and J ends, which lost 1 base and 4 bases, there was a span of 14 bases. None of the patients had undergone any treatment ahead of thyroid surgery. TCRdb re-analyzed the PCR reads using MiXCR. This sample has around 5,000 clones, with 25% to 35% found just once. The chain combines TRBV4-2 with TRBJ1-5, with D tentatively TRBD1 (6 bases). Material: adjacent normal tissue. This receptor was obtained from a female donor with papillary thyroid cancer or a benign thyroid nodule (not recorded which). Some clones in this sample may be carry-over from other donors' samples. This CDR3 is CASSQGRGLGNQPQHF. As DNA, the CDR3 is TGTGCCAGCAGCCAAGGCCGGGGGCTTGGAAATCAGCCCCAGCATTTT.